Listed below are T cell receptor beta chains from one sample, sequenced in a study of T cells in Graves' hyperthyroidism and ophthalmopathy. TCRdb passed the multiplex PCR reads through MiXCR, listing each CDR3 protein once. The sample has about 600,000 distinct CDR3 sequences; about a sixth are singletons. The specimen sequenced was blood. The origin of the receptors is a woman aged 40 to 50 with Graves' ophthalmopathy. Each CDR3 is given with its conserved first and last residue. The D gene is left open where the match is weak. Not every row has a clone size; where given, it reads once, few, many or a size class.

j_call d_call cdr3_length v_call clone_size cdr3_nt cdr3_aa
TRBJ2-7 . 14 TRBV19 . TGTGCCAGTAGTAAGGGGCCCGGATACTACGAGCAGTACTTC CASSKGPGYYEQYF
TRBJ1-1 . 15 TRBV12-3/TRBV12-4 many TGTGCCAGCAGTTCTGGGGCGGCAGCGAACACTGAAGCTTTCTTT CASSSGAAANTEAFF
TRBJ2-5 TRBD2 15 TRBV7-9 many TGTGCCAGCAGCTTAACGGGAGGGCGCCTGGAGACCCAGTACTTC CASSLTGGRLETQYF
TRBJ2-7 TRBD1 14 TRBV12-3/TRBV12-4 many TGTGCCAGCAGTTTGGCAGGGGGCAGCGGCGAGCAGTACTTC CASSLAGGSGEQYF
TRBJ2-3 TRBD2 17 TRBV6-1 . TGTGCCAGCAGTGATCAACTAGCGGGAGGGGGTGGAGATACGCAGTATTTT CASSDQLAGGGGDTQYF
TRBJ2-2 TRBD2 14 TRBV20-1 . TGCAGTGCTTCGACTAGCGGGCCTGCCGGGGAGCTGTTTTTT CSASTSGPAGELFF
TRBJ2-1 TRBD2 14 TRBV2 many TGTGCCAGCTCTGGTGGGAGGGCCAGAAATGAGCAGTTCTTC CASSGGRARNEQFF
TRBJ1-2 . 13 TRBV30 many TGTGCCTGGAGTGCCGGGAGGACCTATGGCTACACCTTC CAWSAGRTYGYTF
TRBJ2-5 TRBD2 16 TRBV20-1 . TGCAGTGCTAGAGGGACTAGCGGGGGGGCTGGGGAGACCCAGTACTTC CSARGTSGGAGETQYF
TRBJ1-1 TRBD1 15 TRBV6-1 many TGTGCCAGCAGTGACCCCCGCCTACAGGGGAAGGAAGCTTTCTTT CASSDPRLQGKEAFF
TRBJ2-4 TRBD1 14 TRBV12-3/TRBV12-4 many TGTGCCCCAGCACTGCCGGGACAGCAAAACATTCAGTACTTC CAPALPGQQNIQYF
TRBJ1-6 . 13 TRBV6-2/TRBV6-3 . TGTGCCAGCAGTTACGACTATAATTCACCCCTCCACTTT CASSYDYNSPLHF
TRBJ2-3 TRBD1 15 TRBV7-9 few TGTGCCAGCAGCTTAAACAGGGGCCTCACAGATACGCAGTATTTT CASSLNRGLTDTQYF
TRBJ1-2 . 12 TRBV20-1 many TGCAGTGCTAGAGATGCGGGTCGGGGCTACACCTTC CSARDAGRGYTF
TRBJ1-6 . 12 TRBV28 . TGTGCCAGCAGTTTAAAAGGTTTGCCCCTCCACTTT CASSLKGLPLHF
TRBJ1-1 . 10 TRBV12-3/TRBV12-4 . TGTGCCACCTCCCGTACTGAAGCTTTCTTT CATSRTEAFF
TRBJ1-1 TRBD1 15 TRBV11-1 many TGTGCCAGCAGCTGGGACAGGGGCGTAAACACTGAAGCTTTCTTT CASSWDRGVNTEAFF
TRBJ2-1 . 12 TRBV19 few TGTGCCAGTAGTGATCGACGCAATGAGCAGTTCTTC CASSDRRNEQFF
TRBJ1-1 . 12 TRBV7-2 many TGTGCCAGCAGCTTTTACAGGAGTGAAGCTTTCTTT CASSFYRSEAFF
TRBJ1-2 . 13 TRBV12-3/TRBV12-4 . TGTGCCAGCAGTTTTGCCGGGCGGAGGGGCTACACCTTC CASSFAGRRGYTF
TRBJ1-5 TRBD1 14 TRBV2 many TGTGCCAGCAGTACGGGACAGGGCCCTCAGCCCCAGCATTTT CASSTGQGPQPQHF
TRBJ2-1 . 16 TRBV3-1 . TGTGCCAGCAGCCAAGATCCCGGACAGTGGTTGGGTGAGCAGTTCTTC CASSQDPGQWLGEQFF
TRBJ2-1 . 16 TRBV11-2 many TGTGCCAGCAGCTTAGGACAGTGGAGCTCCTACAATGAGCAGTTCTTC CASSLGQWSSYNEQFF
TRBJ1-2 TRBD1 15 TRBV3-1 few TGTGCCAGCAGCCAAGCCTCGACAGGGGACTATGGCTACACCTTC CASSQASTGDYGYTF
TRBJ2-5 TRBD1 14 TRBV19 . TGTGCCAGTCGGGACGACAGGGGGCGAGAGACCCAGTACTTC CASRDDRGRETQYF
TRBJ1-6 . 13 TRBV20-1 . TGCAGTGCTGGGGGCAGGGCAAGATCACCCCTCCACTTT CSAGGRARSPLHF
TRBJ2-1 TRBD2 20 TRBV3-1 . TGTGGCAGCAGCCCCGCTTGGGGTAGCGGGGGGCCGAAGTCAGGGAATGAGCAGTTCTTC CGSSPAWGSGGPKSGNEQFF
TRBJ1-2 . 14 TRBV19 . TGTGCCAGTAGTCCGGGACACGGGACGGATGGCTACACCTTC CASSPGHGTDGYTF
TRBJ2-7 . 13 TRBV20-1 many TGCAGTGCTACCCCCGGCCAGCGCTACGAGCAGTACTTC CSATPGQRYEQYF
TRBJ1-1 . 16 TRBV2 many TGTGCCAGCTTGGGCAGGTCAGGGGTAATGAACACTGAAGCTTTCTTT CASLGRSGVMNTEAFF
TRBJ1-6 TRBD1 16 TRBV12-3/TRBV12-4 many TGTGCCAGCAGTGAAAGGGACAGATCTCCTAATTCACCCCTCCACTTT CASSERDRSPNSPLHF
TRBJ2-1 . 15 TRBV29-1 many TGCAGCGTTGAAGTGGGCAGGGCGGCTCTGGATGAGCAGTTCTTC CSVEVGRAALDEQFF
TRBJ1-3 . 17 TRBV27 few TGTGCCAGCAGCCTCCATGGGGGGGGCGTTCAGGGAAACACCATATATTTT CASSLHGGGVQGNTIYF
TRBJ1-1 TRBD1 13 TRBV2 many TGTGCCAGCAGTATTGGGACAGCCACTGAAGCTTTCTTT CASSIGTATEAFF
TRBJ2-7 TRBD1 17 TRBV27 many TGTGCCAGCAGTTTACGCACAACGGACAGGGTGCCCTACGAGCAGTACTTC CASSLRTTDRVPYEQYF
TRBJ2-3 . 15 TRBV11-2 many TGTGCCAGCAGCTTAGGTTCTAGCCCCACAGATACGCAGTATTTT CASSLGSSPTDTQYF
TRBJ1-1 . 14 TRBV5-1 many TGCGCCAGCAGCTTGACAGGTTCATCCCCCCGAGCTTTCTTT CASSLTGSSPRAFF
TRBJ1-4 . 14 TRBV20-1 once TGCAGTGCTAGACCAGGGCCTTTGGGTGAAAAACTGTTTTTT CSARPGPLGEKLFF
TRBJ2-5 TRBD2 17 TRBV3-1 many TGTGCCAGCAGCCAAGTAGCGGGGGGGCCAGGGAGAGAGACCCAGTACTTC CASSQVAGGPGRETQYF
TRBJ2-7 . 12 TRBV29-1 many TGCAGCGTTGGCCAGGGGACCTACGAGCAGTACTTC CSVGQGTYEQYF
TRBJ2-5 TRBD1 16 TRBV10-3 few TGTGCCATCAGTGATGGGGGACAGGGGGCGTCGGAGACCCAGTACTTC CAISDGGQGASETQYF
TRBJ1-5 TRBD1 17 TRBV6-1 . TGTGCCAGCAGTGAAATGGTCGGGACAGGGAATAATCAGCCCCAGCATTTT CASSEMVGTGNNQPQHF
TRBJ2-1 TRBD1 13 TRBV2 many TGTGCCAGCAGGGACAGGGGAAGGAATGAGCAGTTCTTC CASRDRGRNEQFF
TRBJ1-3 . 17 TRBV18 . TGTGCCAGCTCACCTACTCCTCAGGCTAACTCTGGAAACACCATATATTTT CASSPTPQANSGNTIYF
TRBJ2-4 . 12 TRBV3-1 many TGTGCCAGCAGCCAAACAGGCAACATTCAGTACTTC CASSQTGNIQYF